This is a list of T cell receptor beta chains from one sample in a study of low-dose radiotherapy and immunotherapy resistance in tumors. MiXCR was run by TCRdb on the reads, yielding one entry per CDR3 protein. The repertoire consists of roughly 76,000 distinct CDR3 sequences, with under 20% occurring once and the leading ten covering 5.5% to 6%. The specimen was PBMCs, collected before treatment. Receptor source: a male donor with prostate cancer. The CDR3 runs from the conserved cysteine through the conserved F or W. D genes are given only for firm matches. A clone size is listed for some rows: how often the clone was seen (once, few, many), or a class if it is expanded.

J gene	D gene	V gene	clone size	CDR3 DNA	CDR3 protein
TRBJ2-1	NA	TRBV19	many	TGTGCCAGTAGTATACCGGGAGACACCTACAATGAGCAGTTCTTC	CASSIPGDTYNEQFF
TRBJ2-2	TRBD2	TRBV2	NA	TGTGCCAGCAGTGAAGAAGCTAGCGGAGCGAACACCGGGGAGCTGTTTTTT	CASSEEASGANTGELFF
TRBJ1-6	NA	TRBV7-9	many	TGTGCCAGCAGCCTCGCGGCGGGGGTGAGCGATTCACCCCTCCACTTT	CASSLAAGVSDSPLHF
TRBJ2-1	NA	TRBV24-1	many	TGTGCCACCAGTGATGCCCTTCACAATGAGCAGTTCTTC	CATSDALHNEQFF
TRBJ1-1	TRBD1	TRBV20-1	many	TGCAGTGCACACGGACAGGGGAACACTGAAGCTTTCTTT	CSAHGQGNTEAFF
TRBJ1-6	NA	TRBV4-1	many	TGCGCCAGCAGCCAAGGAATAGAAAGAAATTCACCCCTCCACTTT	CASSQGIERNSPLHF
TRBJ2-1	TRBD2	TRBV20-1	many	TGCAGTGCTTGGGTTGCTAGCGGGAGGTATGAGCAGTTCTTC	CSAWVASGRYEQFF
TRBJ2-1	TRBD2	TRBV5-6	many	TGTGCCAGCAGCTTGATGGCTAGCGGGATGGGGTCCTACAATGAGCAGTTCTTC	CASSLMASGMGSYNEQFF
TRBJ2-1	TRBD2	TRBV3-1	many	TGTGCCAGCAGCCAAGTATCCCTAGCGGGCAATGAGCAGTTCTTC	CASSQVSLAGNEQFF
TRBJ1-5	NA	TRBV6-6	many	TGTGCCAGCAGTTACTCGATATCCAGGGGAGGGGATAGCAATCAGCCCCAGCATTTT	CASSYSISRGGDSNQPQHF
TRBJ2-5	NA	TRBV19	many	TGTGCCAGTAGTATATACGGGCAAGAGACCCAGTACTTC	CASSIYGQETQYF
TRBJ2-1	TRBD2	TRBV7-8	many	TGTGCCAGCAGCTTAGCCAATAGCGGGGCTGAGCAGTTCTTC	CASSLANSGAEQFF
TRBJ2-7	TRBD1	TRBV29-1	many	TGCAGCGTTGAAACCGGGACAGCAGACGAGCAGTACTTC	CSVETGTADEQYF
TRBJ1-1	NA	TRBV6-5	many	TGTGCCAGCAGTGAACGGACAGTCGTCTCTTACACTGAAGCTTTCTTT	CASSERTVVSYTEAFF
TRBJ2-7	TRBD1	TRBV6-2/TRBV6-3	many	TGTGCCAGCACCCAGACAGGGGGGGCCTACGAGCAGTACTTC	CASTQTGGAYEQYF
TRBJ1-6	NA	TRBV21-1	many	TGTGCCAGCAGCAAAGCGCGGGAAGACGGACCACATAATTCACCCCTCCACTTT	CASSKAREDGPHNSPLHF
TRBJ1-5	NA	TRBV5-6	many	TGTGCCAGCAGCAATTGGGGGGGAAATCAGCCCCAGCATTTT	CASSNWGGNQPQHF
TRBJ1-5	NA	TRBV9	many	TGTGCCAGCAGCAGTGACATTTATCAGCCCCAGCATTTT	CASSSDIYQPQHF
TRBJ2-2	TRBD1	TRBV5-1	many	TGCGCCTCAGGGCCCAGCAGCTTGGGACAGGGTCCCGGGGAGCTGTTTTTT	CASGPSSLGQGPGELFF
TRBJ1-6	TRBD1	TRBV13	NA	TGTGCCAGCACCAGGGACAGGGAAGGTGTACCCCTCCACTTT	CASTRDREGVPLHF
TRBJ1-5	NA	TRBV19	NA	TGTGCCAGTAGTCCCGTTCGGGGAGGGGGAGGTCAGCCCCAGCATTTT	CASSPVRGGGGQPQHF
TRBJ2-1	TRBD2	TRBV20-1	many	TGCAGTGCTAGGAGAAGAAGCGGGGGGGCGAACAATGAGCAGTTCTTC	CSARRRSGGANNEQFF
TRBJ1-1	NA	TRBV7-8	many	TGTGCCAGCAGCTTAAATCCAGACATGAACACTGAAGCTTTCTTT	CASSLNPDMNTEAFF
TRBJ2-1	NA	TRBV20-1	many	TGCAGTGCTAGAGGCTTTAGCTTGGGGGGCTACAATGAGCAGTTCTTC	CSARGFSLGGYNEQFF
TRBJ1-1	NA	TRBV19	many	TGTGCCAGTAGTATTCCCCCAGGGCCTGAAGCTTTCTTT	CASSIPPGPEAFF
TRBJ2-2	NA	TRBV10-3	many	TGTGCCATCAGCCAGGACGGCACCGGGGAGCTGTTTTTT	CAISQDGTGELFF
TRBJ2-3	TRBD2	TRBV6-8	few	TGTGCCAGCAGTCCACGGGCTAGCGGGAGCTCAGATACGCAGTATTTT	CASSPRASGSSDTQYF
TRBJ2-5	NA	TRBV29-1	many	TGCAGCGTTGATTTGGGACTGGGGGTAGGGACCCAGTACTTC	CSVDLGLGVGTQYF
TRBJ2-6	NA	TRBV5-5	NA	TGTGCCAGCAGCTTGGCACGGGTCCCTGGGGCCAACGTCCTGACTTTC	CASSLARVPGANVLTF
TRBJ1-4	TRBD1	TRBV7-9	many	TGTGCCAGCAGCGACCGAGGACAGGGGGCTTTCGAAAAACTGTTTTTT	CASSDRGQGAFEKLFF
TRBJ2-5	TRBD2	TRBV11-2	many	TGTGCCAGCAGCTTAGGCAGCGGTTACTGGATTAACGCGACTAGCGGACAAGAGACCCAGTACTTC	CASSLGSGYWINATSGQETQYF
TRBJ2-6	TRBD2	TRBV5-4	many	TGTGCCAGCAGCTTAGGGCCTAGCGGAAACTCTGGGGCCAACGTCCTGACTTTC	CASSLGPSGNSGANVLTF
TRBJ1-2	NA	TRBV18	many	TGTGCCAGCTCACCATCGGCGGATGGCTACACCTTC	CASSPSADGYTF
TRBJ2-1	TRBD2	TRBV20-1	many	TGCAGTGCTAGGAGACTAGCGGGAAACAATGAGCAGTTCTTC	CSARRLAGNNEQFF
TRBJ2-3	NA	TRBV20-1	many	TGCAGTGCTGCAAGCCAGGGCAGGAATACGCAGTATTTT	CSAASQGRNTQYF
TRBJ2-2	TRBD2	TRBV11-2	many	TGTGCCAGCAGCTTAGCAGCGGGGGGGTTCACCGGGGAGCTGTTTTTT	CASSLAAGGFTGELFF
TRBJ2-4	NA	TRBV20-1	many	TGCAGTGCCCAGGACAGTTGGCCCAAAAACATTCAGTACTTC	CSAQDSWPKNIQYF
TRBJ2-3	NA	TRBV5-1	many	TGCGCCAGCAGCTCCTATTCTAGCACAGATACGCAGTATTTT	CASSSYSSTDTQYF
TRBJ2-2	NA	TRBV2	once	NA	CASSDPKELRLPGELFFFF
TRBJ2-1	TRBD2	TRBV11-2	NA	TGTGCCAGCAGCCCCGGGACTAGCGGGGCCCGCTCCTACAATGAGCAGTTCTTC	CASSPGTSGARSYNEQFF
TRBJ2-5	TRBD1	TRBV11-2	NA	TGTGCCAGCAGCCAACAGGGACAGATCCTCGGAGAGACCCAGTACTTC	CASSQQGQILGETQYF